A single sample is the source of the 31 T cell receptor beta chains below, sequenced in a study of blood T cell repertoires in COVID-19. The repertoire was sequenced with immunoSEQ multiplex PCR; TCRdb's copy has only in-frame clones and lacks some. The table records around 88,000 clones, around three quarters of them present only once. The source material was peripheral blood. Every receptor here comes from a man aged 50-60 years who had recovered from COVID-19.

The chain employs TRBV27 and TRBJ2-3, with D tentatively TRBD2 (5 bases). Trimming pared 5 bases from V and 5 bases from J, leaving 11 bases between. CDR3 length: 13 amino acids. Looked up from germline, CDR1 is MNHEY and CDR2 is SMNVEV (reference sequence). The CDR3: CASSLTTGDTQYF. CDR3 DNA: TGTGCCAGCAGTCTGACTACGGGAGATACGCAGTATTTT.

The CDR3 sequence: CASSWDSRPLHF. In DNA form, the CDR3 reads TGTGCCAGCTCCTGGGACTCTAGACCCCTCCACTTT. V gene TRBV5-8 combines with J gene TRBJ1-6; the D gene is possibly TRBD1 (5 bases). The CDR3 totals 12 residues. Trimming took off 7 bases at V and 12 bases at J, with 14 bases between the two ends. From germline, CDR1 is SGHTS and CDR2 YDEGEE.

This clone was seen just once. V and J are TRBV7-3 and TRBJ1-1; 9 bases are a match to TRBD1. In germline, CDR1 is SGHTA, CDR2 FQGTGA. V dropped 5 bases and J dropped 4; count of bases not matched to a gene: 14. This CDR3 has 17 amino acids. CDR3 residues: CASSPGTGRESPTEAFF. The CDR3 DNA follows: TGTGCCAGCAGCCCAGGGACAGGGCGGGAATCTCCCACTGAAGCTTTCTTT. The full variable domain, in which reference TRBV7-3 and TRBJ1-1 provide the parts outside the CDR3, is GAGVSQTPSNKVTEKGKYVELRCDPISGHTALYWYRQSLGQGPEFLIYFQGTGAADDSGLPNDRFFAVRPEGSVSTLKIQRTERGDSAVYLCASSPGTGRESPTEAFFGQGTRLTVV.

The chain recombines TRBV12-3 or TRBV12-4 with TRBJ1-2; tentatively, D is TRBD1 (5 bases). The CDR3 has 13 amino acids. The ends were cut back, 7 bases at V and 3 bases at J, with 12 bases in the middle. CDR3 protein: CASTLGADYGYTF. The DNA of the CDR3 is TGTGCCAGCACCCTAGGGGCAGACTATGGCTACACCTTC.

The V gene is TRBV4-2, the J gene TRBJ1-2, with D possibly being TRBD1 (5 bases). Germline lookup yields CDR1 LGHNA and CDR2 YNFKEQ. The CDR3 has 15 amino acids. The V end lost 0 bases, the J end lost 2 bases, and 10 bases lay between the germline ends. This chain's CDR3 is CASSQDRRGNYGYTF. Written as DNA, the CDR3 is TGTGCCAGCAGCCAAGACCGCCGGGGGAACTATGGCTACACCTTC.

This clone has at least ten counts. This chain connects TRBV3-1 (or the pseudogene TRBV3-2) to TRBJ1-2, with a possible D match to TRBD1 (6 bases). V was clipped by 0 bases and J by 4 bases, with 12 bases between them. The germline gives CDR1 LGHDT, CDR2 YNNKEL (reference sequence). The CDR3 is 15 amino acids. The DNA for the CDR3 is TGTGCCAGCAGCCAAGACACAGGGTTTCTCTATGGCTACACCTTC. Its translation: CASSQDTGFLYGYTF.

The chain couples TRBV24-1 to TRBJ2-1, with D maybe TRBD2 (8 bases). Germline V gives CDR1 KGHDR, CDR2 SFDVKD. V lost 6 bases and J 8 bases, leaving 16 bases between the germline ends. The CDR3 is 14 amino acids. CDR3 sequence: CATSPGGGIDEQFF. DNA of the CDR3: TGTGCCACCAGTCCGGGAGGGGGCATAGATGAGCAGTTCTTC.

This chain uses TRBV10-3 with TRBJ2-1; 9 nucleotides line up with TRBD1. CDR3 size: 14 residues. Germline loops: CDR1 ENHRY, CDR2 SYGVKD. The trim removed 6 bases at V and 8 bases at J, leaving 8 bases unmatched. The CDR3, as DNA: TGTGCCATCAGCCCGGGACAGGGAAACGATGAGCAGTTCTTC. Translated, it gives CAISPGQGNDEQFF.

This clone was counted between two and nine times. This chain links TRBV30 with TRBJ1-1; D is undetermined. The CDR3 spans 13 residues. The germline V gene encodes CDR1 GTSNPN and CDR2 SVGIG (reference sequence). V lost 2 bases to trimming and J lost 6 bases, with 13 bases between them. For the CDR3, the DNA is TGTGCCTGGAGTAAAGGCGGAATCGCTGAAGCTTTCTTT. It yields the protein CAWSKGGIAEAFF. Looking up the rest from reference TRBV30 and TRBJ1-1 gives the full variable domain: SQTIHQWPATLVQPVGSPLSLECTVEGTSNPNLYWYRQAAGRGLQLLFYSVGIGQISSEVPQNLSASRPQDRQFILSSKKLLLSDSGFYLCAWSKGGIAEAFFGQGTRLTVV.

This clone was seen more than once but under ten times. The V gene is TRBV28, the J gene TRBJ1-1, with unresolved D. The length of the CDR3 is 12 residues. CDR1 and CDR2 (germline): MDHEN, SYDVKM. V shed 4 bases and J shed 0 bases, with 3 bases lying between them. CDR3 loop: CASSSVNTEAFF. The CDR3 DNA sequence: TGTGCCAGCAGTTCAGTGAACACTGAAGCTTTCTTT.

The chain has TRBV5-1 and TRBJ1-1; D unclear. V was trimmed by 2 bases and J by 8 bases, leaving 10 bases between them. The CDR3 totals 12 residues. From germline, CDR1 is SGHRS and CDR2 YFSETQ. CDR3: CASSFGMEEAFF. The CDR3 coding sequence is TGCGCCAGCAGCTTTGGCATGGAGGAAGCTTTCTTT.

The chain employs TRBV24-1 and TRBJ1-2; a weak D match, TRBD1 (5 bases). Germline-derived CDR1 and CDR2 are KGHDR and SFDVKD. V shed 7 bases and J shed 1 base, with 15 bases lying between them. This CDR3 is built from 15 residues. The CDR3 sequence is CATRTAGRINYGYTF. Here the CDR3 DNA reads TGTGCCACCAGGACCGCGGGACGGATTAACTATGGCTACACCTTC.

This clone was seen a single time. This chain joins TRBV5-6 and TRBJ1-2, with TRBD1 matching over 8 bases. Per the germline V gene, CDR1 is SGHDT and CDR2 is YYEEEE. The CDR3 totals 12 residues. V shed 2 bases and J 7 bases; nucleotides not matched to a gene: 1. The CDR3 reads CASSFTGGGYTF. The CDR3 DNA is TGTGCCAGCAGCTTCACAGGGGGTGGCTACACCTTC. Full variable domain (remainder filled in from reference TRBV5-6 and TRBJ1-2): DAGVTQSPTHLIKTRGQQVTLRCSPKSGHDTVSWYQQALGQGPQFIFQYYEEEERQRGNFPDRFSGHQFPNYSSELNVNALLLGDSALYLCASSFTGGGYTFGSGTRLTVV.

J is TRBJ2-7 and V is TRBV4-1; possibly TRBD2 for D (6 bases). The V end was cut by 1 base, the J end by 4 bases, with 8 bases between. CDR1 is MGHRA, CDR2 YSYEKL, per germline. The CDR3 covers 13 residues. The CDR3 DNA reads as TGCGCCAGCAGCCAAGGAAGCGGGTACGAGCAGTACTTC. The encoded protein is CASSQGSGYEQYF.

The rearrangement uses TRBV11-1 and TRBJ2-3; D not resolved. Trimming removed 3 bases at V and 10 bases at J, with 23 bases between. This CDR3 has 16 amino acids. CDR1 is SGHAT and CDR2 is FQDESV in the germline V gene (reference sequence). Written as DNA, the CDR3 is TGTGCCAGCAGCTTGGCGGTTGGCGGCGTGGTTATGGCGCAGTATTTT. Translation: CASSLAVGGVVMAQYF.

V usage is TRBV10-1 and J usage is TRBJ1-2; D gene uncertain. The V gene's germline CDR1 is WNHNN and CDR2 SYGVQD (reference sequence). The CDR3 loop spans 15 amino acids. Trimming stripped 3 bases from V and 4 bases from J, with 15 bases between. The CDR3 coding sequence is TGCGCCAGCAGTGAACGAGGTCGGCCGAGCTATGGCTACACCTTC. Its translation: CASSERGRPSYGYTF.

This chain connects TRBV5-1 to TRBJ2-7; 12 bases line up with TRBD2. V trimming: 1 base; J trimming: 6 bases; junction bases outside the gene matches: 2. The V gene's germline CDR1 is SGHRS and CDR2 YFSETQ. The CDR3 totals 14 residues. CDR3 DNA: TGCGCCAGCAGCTTGCGGACTAGCGGGGCCGAGCAGTACTTC. Amino acids: CASSLRTSGAEQYF.

The J gene is TRBJ2-7, the V gene TRBV11-2, with D unresolved. The V end was cut by 1 base, the J end by 7 bases, with 14 bases between. This CDR3 spans 14 amino acids. Germline CDR1 SGHAT, CDR2 FQNNGV. In nucleotides, the CDR3 is TGTGCCAGCAGCTTAGTGAGGTTAGCTAGGGAGCAGTACTTC. It is translated as CASSLVRLAREQYF.

The V call is TRBV18, the J call TRBJ1-2; 9 nucleotides line up with TRBD1. J gave up 4 bases and V 6 bases, and 6 bases lay outside the gene matches. This CDR3 region has 14 residues. Germline V lookup: CDR1 KGHSH, CDR2 LQKENI. CDR3 coding DNA: TGTGCCAGCTCTGCCGGGACAGGGCCCTATGGCTACACCTTC. Amino acid sequence: CASSAGTGPYGYTF.

The chain carries TRBV6-2 or TRBV6-3 and TRBJ2-5, with 13 bases identical to TRBD2. CDR1 and CDR2 from the germline V gene are MNHEY and SVGEGT. This CDR3 comprises 16 residues. Trimming took 5 bases from V and 2 from J; bases not matched to a gene: 5. The CDR3 region is CASSKGLAGSQETQYF. CDR3 nucleotides: TGTGCCAGCAGTAAGGGACTAGCGGGATCTCAAGAGACCCAGTACTTC.

Concerning this clone: Additional DNA sequences in this sample encode the identical CDR3. The chain couples TRBV5-1 to TRBJ2-5; D gene unclear. Between the trimmed V and J ends, which lost 0 bases and 5 bases, there was a span of 5 bases. Germline loops: CDR1 SGHRS, CDR2 YFSETQ. CDR3 size: 12 residues. CDR3 bases: TGCGCCAGCAGCTTGGCCGGGGAGACCCAGTACTTC. Translation: CASSLAGETQYF.

The chain uses TRBV30 and TRBJ1-2; TRBD1 might be the D (6 bases). CDR1 and CDR2 (germline): GTSNPN, SVGIG (reference sequence). V was trimmed by 4 bases and J by 6 bases, leaving 21 bases between them. The CDR3 has 15 amino acids. Written as DNA, the CDR3 is TGTGCCTGGAAGTTGGGGAGGGGGTGGCTCAATGGCTACACCTTC. Protein sequence: CAWKLGRGWLNGYTF.

The V and J genes are TRBV24-1 and TRBJ1-2; D unclear. Germline CDR1 is KGHDR and CDR2 is SFDVKD. This CDR3 region has 13 residues. With 4 bases removed from V and 2 bases from J, the gap between germline ends came to 7 bases. This CDR3 is CATSDPRNYGYTF. DNA for the CDR3: TGTGCCACCAGTGACCCTAGGAACTATGGCTACACCTTC.

The chain links TRBV6-6 to TRBJ2-7; 9 bases map to TRBD2. Germline values: CDR1 MNHNY, CDR2 SVGAGI (reference sequence). There are 14 residues in the CDR3. V gave up 10 bases and J gave up 3 bases; unmatched junction bases: 10. In DNA form, the CDR3 reads TGTGCCACCTCTCTAGCGGGGACTTTCTACGAGCAGTACTTC. Its protein product is CATSLAGTFYEQYF.

V and J are TRBV5-4 and TRBJ2-7, with D perhaps TRBD1 (6 bases). Trimming removed 1 base from V and 0 bases from J, with 8 bases in between. Germline V lookup: CDR1 SGHNT, CDR2 YYREEE (reference sequence). This CDR3 spans 14 amino acids. The CDR3: CASSLTGSSYEQYF. The CDR3 DNA reads TGTGCCAGCAGCTTGACAGGGAGCTCCTACGAGCAGTACTTC. The complete variable domain, with remaining parts taken from reference TRBV5-4 and TRBJ2-7, reads ETGVTQSPTHLIKTRGQQVTLRCSSQSGHNTVSWYQQALGQGPQFIFQYYREEENGRGNFPPRFSGLQFPNYSSELNVNALELDDSALYLCASSLTGSSYEQYFGPGTRLTVT.

The chain has TRBV4-3 and TRBJ2-7; 7 bases are a match to TRBD1. Per germline, CDR1 LGHNA and CDR2 YSLEER. This CDR3 spans 17 amino acids. V was pared by 0 bases and J by 2 bases, with 10 bases of the junction left unmatched. CDR3 protein: CASSQDRSGQVAYEQYF. In DNA, the CDR3 is TGCGCCAGCAGCCAAGATCGTAGTGGACAGGTTGCCTACGAGCAGTACTTC.

This clone occurred once. The V call is TRBV2, the J call TRBJ2-1; TRBD2 matches 9 bases. The length of the CDR3 is 14 residues. Germline trimming cut 8 bases from V and 5 bases from J; bases unmatched to any gene: 7. Looked up from germline, CDR1 is SNHLY and CDR2 is FYNNEI. CDR3 sequence: CASLSGGLDNEQFF. CDR3 in DNA: TGTGCCAGCCTCAGCGGGGGGCTTGACAATGAGCAGTTCTTC. The full variable domain, its missing parts supplied by reference TRBV2 and TRBJ2-1, is EPEVTQTPSHQVTQMGQEVILRCVPISNHLYFYWYRQILGQKVEFLVSFYNNEISEKSEIFDDQFSVERPDGSNFTLKIRSTKLEDSAMYFCASLSGGLDNEQFFGPGTRLTVL.

This rearrangement joins TRBV6-5 to TRBJ2-5; no reliable D call. Trimming took off 4 bases at V and 4 bases at J, with 7 bases between the two ends. The CDR3 has 12 residues. The germline CDR1 and CDR2 sequences are MNHEY and SVGAGI. The CDR3 nucleotides read TGTGCCAGCAGTTCCCCTAGAGAGACCCAGTACTTC. Protein: CASSSPRETQYF.

The chain uses TRBV10-2 and TRBJ2-3; 8 nucleotides match TRBD2. V shed 8 bases and J 2 bases; nucleotides not matched to a gene: 6. Germline lookup yields CDR1 WSHSY and CDR2 SAAADI. The CDR3 contains 14 residues. CDR3 nucleotides: TGCGCCAGCCGGTCTAGCGGGTTCACAGATACGCAGTATTTT. Protein sequence: CASRSSGFTDTQYF.

This chain connects TRBV19 to TRBJ1-3; D is possibly TRBD1 (5 bases). This CDR3 has 15 amino acids. Germline V gene lookup returns CDR1 LNHDA and CDR2 SQIVND (reference sequence). The V and J ends lost 4 bases and 0 bases respectively, with 10 bases between them. In DNA form, the CDR3 reads TGTGCCAGTAGTAGACAGTTCTTCTCTGGAAACACCATATATTTT. Its translation is CASSRQFFSGNTIYF.

This clone occurred a few times. The chain joins TRBV19 to TRBJ1-1; tentative D call: TRBD1 (5 bases). Per the germline V gene, CDR1 is LNHDA and CDR2 is SQIVND (reference sequence). Between the trimmed V and J ends, which lost 8 bases and 7 bases, there was a span of 14 bases. The CDR3 covers 12 residues. As DNA, the CDR3 is TGTGCCAGTGGGGGGTGGGAAAGTGAAGCTTTCTTT. It is translated as CASGGWESEAFF. The variable domain in full, completed from reference TRBV19 and TRBJ1-1, reads DGGITQSPKYLFRKEGQNVTLSCEQNLNHDAMYWYRQDPGQGLRLIYYSQIVNDFQKGDIAEGYSVSREKKESFPLTVTSAQKNPTAFYLCASGGWESEAFFGQGTRLTVV.